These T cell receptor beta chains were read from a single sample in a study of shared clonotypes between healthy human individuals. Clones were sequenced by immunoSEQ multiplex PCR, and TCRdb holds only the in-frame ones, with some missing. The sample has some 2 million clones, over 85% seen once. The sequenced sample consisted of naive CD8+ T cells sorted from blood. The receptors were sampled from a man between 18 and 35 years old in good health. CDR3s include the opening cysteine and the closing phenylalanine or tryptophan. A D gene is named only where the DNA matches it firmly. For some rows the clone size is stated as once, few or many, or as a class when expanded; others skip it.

CDR3: CASSLSSGGYTDTQYF
DNA: TGTGCCAGCAGCTTATCCAGCGGGGGATACACAGATACGCAGTATTTT
length: 16
V: TRBV7-9
J: TRBJ2-3
size: -
D: TRBD2

CDR3: CASSEVGGTYEQYF
DNA: TGTGCCAGCAGTGAAGTTGGGGGCACCTACGAGCAGTACTTC
length: 14
V: TRBV6-1
J: TRBJ2-7
size: -
D: -

CDR3: CASSFIGQGINNEQFF
DNA: TGTGCCAGCAGTTTTATCGGACAGGGGATAAACAATGAGCAGTTCTTC
length: 16
V: TRBV28
J: TRBJ2-1
size: -
D: TRBD1

CDR3: CATSRNVGGLYSGNTIYF
DNA: TGTGCCACCAGCAGAAATGTCGGGGGACTTTACTCTGGAAACACCATATATTTT
length: 18
V: TRBV15
J: TRBJ1-3
size: once
D: -

CDR3: CASSPLGGSDTQYF
DNA: TGTGCTAGCAGCCCATTGGGGGGCTCAGATACGCAGTATTTT
length: 14
V: TRBV7-7
J: TRBJ2-3
size: -
D: -

CDR3: CASSPLDRAEFYEQYF
DNA: TGTGCCAGCTCACCGCTCGATCGTGCGGAATTTTACGAGCAGTACTTC
length: 16
V: TRBV18
J: TRBJ2-7
size: -
D: -

CDR3: CASTTGDNFYEQYF
DNA: TGTGCCAGCACTACCGGGGACAATTTCTACGAGCAGTACTTC
length: 14
V: TRBV7-9
J: TRBJ2-7
size: -
D: -

CDR3: CALRRTPWGGEDYNEQFF
DNA: TGTGCCCTACGAAGAACACCGTGGGGCGGGGAAGACTACAATGAGCAGTTCTTC
length: 18
V: TRBV7-9
J: TRBJ2-1
size: -
D: -

CDR3: CSVVGTSGGKKSGELFF
DNA: TGCAGCGTTGTAGGGACTAGCGGGGGGAAGAAGAGCGGGGAGCTGTTTTTT
length: 17
V: TRBV29-1
J: TRBJ2-2
size: -
D: TRBD2

CDR3: CAWNSGSGSYEQYF
DNA: TGTGCCTGGAATAGCGGGAGCGGGTCCTACGAGCAGTACTTC
length: 14
V: TRBV30
J: TRBJ2-7
size: -
D: TRBD2